What follows are 10 T cell receptor beta chains derived from one specimen sequenced in a study of spatial heterogeneity in lung cancer. Study-wide results and caveats: The number of expanded tumor alpha and beta chains correlated with mutation number.

TCRdb re-derived calls from the 5' RACE reads in MiXCR, one entry per CDR3 protein. In the table there are 5,000 to 6,000 distinct CDR3 sequences, less than 15% of which are singletons. Their antigens remain unidentified. Described time point: sample taken at primary tumor resection. This specimen was lung tumor tissue, taken at surgery. The receptors stem from a male donor with early-stage non-small cell lung cancer.

By its share, this clonotype is medium-sized. Being off target in a library aimed at alpha chains, this beta chain has a size of little meaning. The rearrangement links TRBV20-1 to TRBJ1-1; D call uncertain. The CDR3 sequence is 13 residues long. Trimming took 6 bases from V and 3 from J, leaving 14 bases between them. The germline V gene encodes CDR1 DFQATT and CDR2 SNEGSKA (reference sequence). The chain's CDR3 is CSAVTRGDTEAFF. CDR3 bases: TGCAGTGCCGTGACACGAGGCGACACTGAAGCTTTCTTT.

Concerning this clonotype: For a library built for alpha chains, this beta chain is a stray read; little rests on its size. This sequence joins TRBV20-1 and TRBJ2-6, with D tentatively TRBD2 (6 bases). V lost 5 bases and J 0 bases, leaving 11 bases between the germline ends. This CDR3 is built from 15 residues. Germline V lookup: CDR1 DFQATT, CDR2 SNEGSKA (reference sequence). CDR3 nucleotide sequence: TGCAGTGCTGAGGGAGGATTCTCTGGGGCCAACGTCCTGACTTTC. It encodes CSAEGGFSGANVLTF.

This clonotype showed up just a few times. This beta chain is a stray read from a library made for alpha chains; its abundance is not meaningful. The chain links TRBV5-1 to TRBJ2-5, with D hard to call. The CDR3 spans 12 residues. V lost 1 base to trimming and J lost 1 base, with 2 bases between them. CDR1 SGHRS and CDR2 YFSETQ come from the germline V gene. In DNA, the CDR3 is TGCGCCAGCAGCTTGCTCCAAGAGACCCAGTACTTC. This encodes CASSLLQETQYF.

This clonotype was seen at least ten times. The library was built for alpha chains, so this beta chain is an off-target read and its size means little. This chain connects TRBV27 to TRBJ1-2, with TRBD1 matching over 7 bases. Looked up from germline, CDR1 is MNHEY and CDR2 is SMNVEV (reference sequence). This CDR3 contains 13 residues. With V trimmed by 8 bases and J by 2 bases, 5 bases remained unmatched. The CDR3 nucleotides read TGTGCCAGCCGGGGACAGCAAAACTATGGCTACACCTTC. Translation: CASRGQQNYGYTF.

There are a few counts of this clonotype. Little can be read into the size of this beta chain, an off-target read in a library designed for alpha chains. The genes are TRBV5-1 and TRBJ1-1; D may be TRBD1 (5 bases). CDR3 size: 13 residues. Germline CDR1 and CDR2: SGHRS and YFSETQ. Deletions cut 1 base from V and 3 bases from J, with 7 bases between. The chain's CDR3 is CASSLRGHTEAFF. The CDR3 DNA reads TGCGCCAGCAGCTTGAGGGGACACACTGAAGCTTTCTTT.

By share of the sample, this clonotype is medium-sized. In a library made to pick up alpha chains, this beta chain is a stray read with a size that means little. CDR3 coding DNA: TGTGCCAGCAGCGCCCAGGGGGGCCAAGAGACCCAGTACTTC. Translated: CASSAQGGQETQYF. V is TRBV3-1 and J is TRBJ2-5; D possibly corresponds to TRBD1 (7 bases). Germline values: CDR1 LGHDT, CDR2 YNNKEL (reference sequence). V was cut by 5 bases and J by 1 base, with 11 bases left in between. The length of the CDR3 is 14 residues.

This clonotype is deemed medium-sized. This beta chain is an off-target read within a library intended for alpha chains, so its frequency means little. The V call is TRBV7-2, the J call TRBJ1-6; D gene ambiguous. The CDR3 covers 13 residues. Germline V gene lookup returns CDR1 SGHTA and CDR2 FQGNSA. Trimming took 6 bases from V and 7 from J, leaving 10 bases between them. Here the CDR3 reads CASRSDGNSPLHF. CDR3 sequence (DNA): TGTGCCAGCAGGTCCGACGGCAATTCACCCCTCCACTTT.

This clonotype has only a few counts. This beta chain is an off-target read within a library intended for alpha chains, so its frequency means little. The V call is TRBV7-6, the J call TRBJ2-3, with TRBD1 as a possible D gene (6 bases). The CDR3 has 14 residues. The ends were cut back, 8 bases at V and 0 bases at J, with 12 bases in the middle. Germline lookup yields CDR1 SGHVS and CDR2 FNYEAQ. CDR3 protein: CASGGGSSTDTQYF. The CDR3 nucleotides read TGTGCCAGCGGGGGCGGTTCAAGCACAGATACGCAGTATTTT.

Within the sample, this clonotype is medium-sized. This beta chain is off target for a library built for alpha chains, so its abundance means little. The chain is built from TRBV10-3 and TRBJ2-5, with 9 bases identical to TRBD1. V lost 10 bases, J lost 1 base, and 10 bases stayed unmatched. The CDR3 loop spans 15 amino acids. Germline V CDR1 and CDR2: ENHRY, SYGVKD. The CDR3 loop is CATLSGTGPQETQYF. CDR3 in DNA: TGTGCCACCCTGAGTGGGACAGGGCCCCAAGAGACCCAGTACTTC.

This clonotype is categorized as medium-sized (0.01 to 0.1%). Found in a library prepared for alpha chains, this beta chain is an off-target read, and its abundance has little meaning. The chain couples TRBV5-1 to TRBJ2-7; D is uncertain. This CDR3 comprises 13 residues. The germline gives CDR1 SGHRS, CDR2 YFSETQ. V was pared by 0 bases and J by 0 bases, with 4 bases between. CDR3 DNA: TGCGCCAGCAGCTTGGGCAGCTCCTACGAGCAGTACTTC. Its protein is CASSLGSSYEQYF. Based on the CDR3 plus reference TRBV5-1 and TRBJ2-7, the full variable domain is KAGVTQTPRYLIKTRGQQVTLSCSPISGHRSVSWYQQTPGQGLQFLFEYFSETQRNKGNFPGRFSGRQFSNSRSEMNVSTLELGDSALYLCASSLGSSYEQYFGPGTRLTVT.